This TCR beta chain derives from a study of T cell responses to AZD1222 COVID-19 vaccine. V was pared by 0 bases and J by 2 bases, with 3 bases of the junction left unmatched. From germline, CDR1 is MNHEY and CDR2 SVGAGI. This CDR3 is built from 15 residues. TCRdb keeps only in-frame clones here, not all; method: immunoSEQ multiplex PCR. The table shows around 190,000 clones, with around 88% occurring only once. This clone was observed once. Its cognate antigen is unknown. Notes on the study in general: At 160-218 and 743-854, vaccine-associated CD4 TCRs were dominant, and they spanned spike. Reportedly, nearly half of unique spike TCRs recognized epitopes outside B.1.351/B.1.1.7 mutations. Possibly, clonal diversity was underestimated; donors were largely white British and included more females. The study identified only five or six AZD1222 recipients as seropositive at baseline.

The receptor comes from an adult in good health. Sequences were derived from peripheral blood, sampled on day 0 of AZD1222 vaccination. The chain uses TRBV6-5 and TRBJ1-2; TRBD1 agrees at 7 bases. CDR3 loop: CASSYSAGGNYGYTF. In nucleotides, the CDR3 is TGTGCCAGCAGTTACTCGGCAGGGGGAAACTATGGCTACACCTTC.